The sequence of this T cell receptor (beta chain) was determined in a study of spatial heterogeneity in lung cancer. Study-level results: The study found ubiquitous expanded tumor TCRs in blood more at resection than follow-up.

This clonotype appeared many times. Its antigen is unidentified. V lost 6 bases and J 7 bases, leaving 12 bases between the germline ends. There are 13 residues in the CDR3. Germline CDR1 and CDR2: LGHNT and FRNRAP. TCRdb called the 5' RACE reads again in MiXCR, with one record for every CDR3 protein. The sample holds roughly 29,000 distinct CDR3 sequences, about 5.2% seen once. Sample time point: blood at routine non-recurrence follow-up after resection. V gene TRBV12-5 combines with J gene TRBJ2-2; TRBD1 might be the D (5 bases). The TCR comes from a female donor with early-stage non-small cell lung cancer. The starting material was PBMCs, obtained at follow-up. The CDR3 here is CASGLDSYGELFF. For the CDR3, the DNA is TGTGCTAGTGGCCTCGACAGTTACGGGGAGCTGTTTTTT.